The 22 T cell receptor beta chains below all came from one sample that was sequenced in a study of cytotoxic CD8 clonotypes in ibrutinib-treated CLL. The repertoire was sequenced with immunoSEQ multiplex PCR; TCRdb's copy has only in-frame clones and lacks some. The sample consists of 250,000 or so clones, 70% of them appearing once. The sample in question was PBMCs, obtained after 24 months of ibrutinib treatment. Receptors originate from a human donor with chronic lymphocytic leukemia.

This chain uses TRBV5-1 with TRBJ2-3; D may match TRBD1 or TRBD2 (6 bases each). Germline assignment: CDR1 SGHRS and CDR2 YFSETQ. The CDR3 loop spans 16 amino acids. V lost 1 base to trimming and J lost 3 bases, with 15 bases between them. The CDR3 is CASSLWGAGITDTQYF. The CDR3 DNA sequence: TGCGCCAGCAGCTTGTGGGGGGCGGGCATTACAGATACGCAGTATTTT.

The V and J genes are TRBV6-1 and TRBJ2-3; D is tentatively TRBD1 or TRBD2 (5 bases each). The ends were cut back, 8 bases at V and 4 bases at J, with 19 bases in the middle. CDR3 size: 15 residues. Per the germline V gene, CDR1 is MNHNS and CDR2 is SASEGT. In nucleotides, the CDR3 is TGTGCCAGCCTACCCGGGCAGGGAGTTGCAGATACGCAGTATTTT. Protein: CASLPGQGVADTQYF.

The chain is built from TRBV10-3 and TRBJ2-5; D is uncertain. Germline V lookup: CDR1 ENHRY, CDR2 SYGVKD. V lost 5 bases to trimming and J lost 5 bases, with 12 bases between them. The CDR3 totals 13 residues. The CDR3, as DNA: TGTGCCATCAGTCAGGCTGATGGGGAGACCCAGTACTTC. Translated: CAISQADGETQYF.

The chain joins TRBV7-2 to TRBJ2-3; TRBD2 matches at 10 bases. V was clipped by 5 bases and J by 5 bases; unmatched bases: 7. Per the germline V gene, CDR1 is SGHTA and CDR2 is FQGNSA. CDR3 length: 15 amino acids. As DNA, the CDR3 is TGTGCCAGCAGCCGCCGTCTAGCGGGAGAAGATACGCAGTATTTT. This gives the protein CASSRRLAGEDTQYF.

V usage is TRBV18 and J usage is TRBJ2-1; maybe TRBD2 (5 bases). V was pared by 1 base and J by 8 bases, with 15 bases between. CDR3 length equals 15 residues. In germline, CDR1 is KGHSH, CDR2 LQKENI. The CDR3 is CASSPQDEGGDEQFF. CDR3 nucleotide sequence: TGTGCCAGCTCACCACAGGATGAGGGTGGGGATGAGCAGTTCTTC. Looking up the rest from reference TRBV18 and TRBJ2-1 gives the full variable domain: NAGVMQNPRHLVRRRGQEARLRCSPMKGHSHVYWYRQLPEEGLKFMVYLQKENIIDESGMPKERFSAEFPKEGPSILRIQQVVRGDSAAYFCASSPQDEGGDEQFFGPGTRLTVL.

This clone was detected only a few times. V gene TRBV29-1 combines with J gene TRBJ1-5, with D possibly being TRBD1 (6 bases). The CDR3 totals 13 residues. Germline CDR1 and CDR2: SQVTM and ANQGSEA. Between the trimmed V and J ends, which lost 6 bases and 4 bases, there was a span of 13 bases. The CDR3 nucleotides read TGCAGCGTAGGGACATCTCGTAATCAGCCCCAGCATTTT. This encodes CSVGTSRNQPQHF.

The chain joins TRBV18 to TRBJ2-5, with 12 bases aligning to TRBD2. The CDR3 contains 17 residues. V shed 2 bases, J shed 1 base, and the junction held 5 bases outside the gene matches. Germline CDR1 KGHSH, CDR2 LQKENI. The CDR3 bases are TGTGCCAGCTCACCAATGCCGACTAGCGGGAGCCAAGAGACCCAGTACTTC. Translated, it gives CASSPMPTSGSQETQYF.

The CDR3 DNA follows: TGTGCCAGCAGCTCGGACAGGGCCCCCTACAATGAGCAGTTCTTC. As protein: CASSSDRAPYNEQFF. The V and J genes are TRBV7-9 and TRBJ2-1; TRBD1 agrees at 8 bases. V lost 4 bases to trimming and J lost 2 bases; unmatched junction nucleotides: 4. The CDR3 length is 15 residues. CDR1 is SEHNR and CDR2 is FQNEAQ in the germline V gene (reference sequence).

This clone was picked up many times. The genes are TRBV6-5 and TRBJ1-3; D remains unclear. The V and J ends lost 0 bases and 3 bases respectively, with 9 bases between them. CDR3 length: 15 amino acids. Germline lookup yields CDR1 MNHEY and CDR2 SVGAGI. The CDR3, as DNA: TGTGCCAGCAGTTACTCGAAGACTTTTGGAAACACCATATATTTT. Translated, it gives CASSYSKTFGNTIYF.

In its sample, this clone was seen a few times. The chain links TRBV9 to TRBJ2-1; TRBD2 matches at 8 bases. The V and J ends lost 3 bases and 10 bases, in that order; junction bases with no gene match: 15. The V gene's germline CDR1 is SGDLS and CDR2 YYNGEE. The CDR3 is 16 amino acids. The CDR3 DNA reads as TGTGCCAGCAGCGGGTTAGAAATAGCGGGAACGGGAGAGCAGTTCTTC. Amino acids: CASSGLEIAGTGEQFF.

J is TRBJ2-7 and V is TRBV10-3; 13 nucleotides match TRBD2. Germline V gene lookup returns CDR1 ENHRY and CDR2 SYGVKD. V lost 8 bases, J lost 5 bases, and 3 bases stayed unmatched. This CDR3 is 13 amino acids long. The CDR3: CAIGLAGVDEQYF. CDR3 sequence (DNA): TGTGCCATCGGACTAGCGGGAGTGGACGAGCAGTACTTC.

This clone was found a few times. V gene TRBV4-2 combines with J gene TRBJ2-3; D might be TRBD1 or TRBD2, each matching 5 bases. CDR1 and CDR2 from the germline V gene are LGHNA and YNFKEQ. This CDR3 spans 16 amino acids. The V end lost 0 bases, the J end lost 4 bases, and 14 bases lay between the germline ends. The DNA of the CDR3 is TGTGCCAGCAGCCAAGAATGGGACCCCGGGCCAGATACGCAGTATTTT. The encoded protein is CASSQEWDPGPDTQYF.

A single count supports this clone. Here the CDR3 reads CASSEVEGLNTEAFF. In DNA, the CDR3 is TGTGCCAGCAGCGAAGTAGAGGGTTTGAACACTGAAGCTTTCTTT. V gene TRBV9 combines with J gene TRBJ1-1; D uncertain. The V and J ends lost 3 bases and 0 bases respectively, with 12 bases between them. CDR1 and CDR2 from the germline V gene are SGDLS and YYNGEE. The CDR3 consists of 15 residues.

CDR3 protein: CASSQWDTNNEKLFF. The CDR3 bases are TGTGCCAGCAGCCAGTGGGACACTAATAATGAAAAACTGTTTTTT. V gene TRBV4-2 combines with J gene TRBJ1-4; tentatively, D is TRBD1 (6 bases). This CDR3 region has 15 residues. The ends were cut back, 3 bases at V and 4 bases at J, with 12 bases in the middle. The germline V gene has CDR1 LGHNA and CDR2 YNFKEQ.

This clone has a single count. V and J are TRBV6-6 and TRBJ2-3; D unresolved. Germline assignment: CDR1 MNHNY and CDR2 SVGAGI (reference sequence). The CDR3 sequence is 12 residues long. Trimming stripped 6 bases from V and 5 bases from J, with 9 bases between. CDR3 in DNA: TGTGCCAGCAGGCCTAGTGAAGATACGCAGTATTTT. Translating gives CASRPSEDTQYF.

The chain recombines TRBV18 with TRBJ1-1, with 11 bases identical to TRBD1. Germline V gene data show CDR1 as KGHSH and CDR2 as LQKENI. After removal of 6 bases from V and 4 bases from J, the junction contained 10 bases not matched to a gene. The CDR3 loop spans 16 amino acids. CDR3 DNA sequence: TGTGCCAGCTCCCAAGGACAGGGGGCATTGGGCACTGAAGCTTTCTTT. Translated: CASSQGQGALGTEAFF.

The gene calls are TRBV29-1 and TRBJ2-7, with 7 nucleotides matching TRBD1. The V segment lost 3 bases and the J segment 0 bases; nucleotides outside the gene matches: 2. The CDR3 contains 13 residues. Germline V gives CDR1 SQVTM, CDR2 ANQGSEA. CDR3 residues: CSVEGTDSYEQYF. CDR3 nucleotides: TGCAGCGTTGAGGGGACAGACTCCTACGAGCAGTACTTC.

The V call is TRBV9, the J call TRBJ2-7; TRBD2 matches 7 bases. Looked up from germline, CDR1 is SGDLS and CDR2 is YYNGEE. CDR3 length: 15 residues. V shed 3 bases, J shed 0 bases, and the junction held 6 bases outside the gene matches. In DNA, the CDR3 is TGTGCCAGCAGCGCCCGAGCGGGGATCTCCTACGAGCAGTACTTC. It translates to CASSARAGISYEQYF.

The V call is TRBV10-1, the J call TRBJ1-1; D is unclear. The CDR3 sequence is 13 residues long. V was trimmed by 0 bases and J by 3 bases, leaving 5 bases between them. CDR1 WNHNN and CDR2 SYGVQD come from the germline V gene (reference sequence). CDR3 amino acids: CASSESWDTEAFF. CDR3 nucleotide sequence: TGCGCCAGCAGTGAGTCTTGGGACACTGAAGCTTTCTTT.

The chain links TRBV7-3 to TRBJ2-1, with D perhaps matching TRBD2 (5 bases). CDR3 length equals 15 residues. Germline V gene lookup returns CDR1 SGHTA and CDR2 FQGTGA. The V gene lost 5 bases and the J gene lost 3 bases, with 14 bases spanning the gap. The CDR3 sequence is CASSQGPGLYNEQFF. The CDR3, as DNA: TGTGCCAGCAGCCAAGGGCCCGGACTCTACAATGAGCAGTTCTTC.

The genes are TRBV7-6 and TRBJ2-6; a weak D match, TRBD1 (5 bases). Trimming took 5 bases from V and 0 from J, leaving 17 bases between them. The CDR3 sequence is 18 residues long. Looked up from germline, CDR1 is SGHVS and CDR2 is FNYEAQ. The CDR3 nucleotides read TGTGCCAGCAGCCTCCTAAGGGGCGAGGACTCTGGGGCCAACGTCCTGACTTTC. It codes for CASSLLRGEDSGANVLTF.

The genes are TRBV5-4 and TRBJ2-2; 9 bases line up with TRBD2. The CDR3 is 16 amino acids. Germline values: CDR1 SGHNT, CDR2 YYREEE (reference sequence). J gave up 0 bases and V 4 bases, and 4 bases lay outside the gene matches. The CDR3, as DNA: TGTGCCAGCAGCCAGACTAGCGGAGCGAACACCGGGGAGCTGTTTTTT. Translating it yields CASSQTSGANTGELFF.